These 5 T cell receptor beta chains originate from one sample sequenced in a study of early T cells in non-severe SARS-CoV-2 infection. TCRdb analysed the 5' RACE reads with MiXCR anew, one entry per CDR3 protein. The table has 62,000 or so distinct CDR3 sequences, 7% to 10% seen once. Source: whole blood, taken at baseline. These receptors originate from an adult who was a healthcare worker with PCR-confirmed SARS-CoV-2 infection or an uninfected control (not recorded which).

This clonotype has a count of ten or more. The CDR3 region has the DNA TGCGCCAGCAGCCCCGGGACAGAGTTCCAAGAGACCCAGTACTTC. Its translation is CASSPGTEFQETQYF. This rearrangement joins TRBV4-1 to TRBJ2-5; 7 bases agree with TRBD1. The V segment lost 4 bases and the J segment 1 base; nucleotides outside the gene matches: 6. Germline assignment: CDR1 MGHRA and CDR2 YSYEKL. The length of the CDR3 is 15 residues.

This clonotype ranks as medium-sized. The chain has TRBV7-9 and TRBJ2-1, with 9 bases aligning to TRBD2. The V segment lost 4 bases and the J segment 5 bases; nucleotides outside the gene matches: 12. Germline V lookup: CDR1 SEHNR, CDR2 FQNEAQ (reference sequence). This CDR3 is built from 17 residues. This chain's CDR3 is CASSSALAGGPDNEQFF. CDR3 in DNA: TGTGCCAGCAGCTCAGCCCTCGCGGGAGGGCCTGACAATGAGCAGTTCTTC.

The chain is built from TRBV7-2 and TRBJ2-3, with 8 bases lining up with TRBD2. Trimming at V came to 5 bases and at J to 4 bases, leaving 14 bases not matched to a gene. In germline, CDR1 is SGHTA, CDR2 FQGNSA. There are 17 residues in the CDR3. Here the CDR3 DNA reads TGTGCCAGCAGCATCGGAATGGGGACTAGGGGATCAGATACGCAGTATTTT. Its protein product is CASSIGMGTRGSDTQYF.

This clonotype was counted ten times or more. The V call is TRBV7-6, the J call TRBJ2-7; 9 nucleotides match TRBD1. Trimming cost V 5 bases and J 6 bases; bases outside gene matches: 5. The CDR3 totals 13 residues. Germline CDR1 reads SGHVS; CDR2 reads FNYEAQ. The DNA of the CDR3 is TGTGCCAGCAGCCGACAGGGGGTCTCCGAGCAGTACTTC. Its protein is CASSRQGVSEQYF.

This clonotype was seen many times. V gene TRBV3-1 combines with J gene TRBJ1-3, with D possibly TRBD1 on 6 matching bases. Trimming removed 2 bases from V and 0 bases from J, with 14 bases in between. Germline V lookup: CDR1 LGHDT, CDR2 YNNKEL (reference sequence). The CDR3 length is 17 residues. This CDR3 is CASSQPLGAFSGNTIYF. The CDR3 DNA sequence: TGTGCCAGCAGCCAACCGTTGGGGGCCTTCTCTGGAAACACCATATATTTT.